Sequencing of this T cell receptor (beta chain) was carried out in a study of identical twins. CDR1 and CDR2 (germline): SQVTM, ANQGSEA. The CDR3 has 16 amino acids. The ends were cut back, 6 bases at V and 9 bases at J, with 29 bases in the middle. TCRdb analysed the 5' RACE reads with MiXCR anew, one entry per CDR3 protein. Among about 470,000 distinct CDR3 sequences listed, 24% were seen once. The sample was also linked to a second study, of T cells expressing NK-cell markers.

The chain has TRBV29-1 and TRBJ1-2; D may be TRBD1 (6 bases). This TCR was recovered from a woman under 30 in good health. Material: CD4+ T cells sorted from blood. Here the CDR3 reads CSVSQGINEGVGSYTF. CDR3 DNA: TGCAGCGTGTCACAGGGAATCAATGAAGGGGTGGGAAGCTACACCTTC.